These 13 T cell receptor beta chains originate from one sample sequenced in a study of a mutant IDH1 vaccine in newly diagnosed glioma (dated by TCRdb to the early 2020s). According to the study, the label for this sample's time point signals: baseline, week 1 (first vaccination visit). The treatment or condition label on this specimen signifies: pre-vaccination baseline after standard-of-care therapy. Library prep was done by the immunoSEQ multiplex PCR assay. TCRdb retrieved this table from immuneACCESS and kept in-frame rearrangements only. Not all clones are present; in checked studies, unresolved V genes account for under half, and no reason is known for the remainder. The sample profile shows approximately 20,000 clones; around 82% of them were found once. Together, the top ten hold 5.4% of the sample. The input for sequencing was PBMCs, taken from a glioma patient treated with radiotherapy, temozolomide or both. These receptors were obtained from a man between 35 and 55 years old with glioma.

CDR3 in amino acids: CASSSPQNTEAFF. CDR3 in DNA: TGTGCCAGCAGCTCCCCACAGAACACTGAAGCTTTCTTT. The chain joins TRBV11-2 to TRBJ1-1; D is ambiguous. Trimming left V 4 bases short and J 1 base short, with 7 bases between. Germline lookup yields CDR1 SGHAT and CDR2 FQNNGV. The CDR3 is 13 residues long.

This clone was detected only a few times. The V gene is TRBV5-1, the J gene TRBJ2-7, with D perhaps assigned TRBD1 or TRBD2 (5 bases each). Per germline, CDR1 SGHRS and CDR2 YFSETQ. V shed 0 bases and J shed 2 bases, with 12 bases lying between them. CDR3 length equals 15 residues. CDR3 protein: CASSLGGTGTYEQYV. CDR3 coding DNA: TGCGCCAGCAGCTTGGGGGGGACGGGTACCTACGAGCAGTACGTC.

This clone was seen more than once but under ten times. The CDR3 nucleotides read TGTGCCAGCAGCCTATGGGGGAACACTGAAGCTTTCTTT. Amino acids: CASSLWGNTEAFF. The rearrangement uses TRBV7-2 and TRBJ1-1; no clear D gene. The germline CDR1 and CDR2 sequences are SGHTA and FQGNSA. V was trimmed by 5 bases and J by 1 base, leaving 8 bases between them. This CDR3 contains 13 residues.

This clone was counted a few times. The chain combines TRBV6-5 with TRBJ1-2; D is ambiguous. Germline values: CDR1 MNHEY, CDR2 SVGAGI. There are 14 residues in the CDR3. V shed 6 bases and J shed 4 bases, with 15 bases lying between them. CDR3 amino acids: CASSPSPPPYGYTF. CDR3 bases: TGTGCCAGCAGCCCCTCGCCGCCACCCTATGGCTACACCTTC.

Only one count was recorded for this clone. This rearrangement joins TRBV5-4 to TRBJ2-7, with TRBD1 identical over 9 bases. The CDR3 spans 14 residues. The germline V gene encodes CDR1 SGHNT and CDR2 YYREEE (reference sequence). The ends lost 4 bases at V and 6 bases at J; junction bases unmatched: 8. Written as DNA, the CDR3 is TGTGCCAGCAGCCAGGGACAGGGAGTAGTCGAGCAGTACTTC. It yields the protein CASSQGQGVVEQYF. Combining the CDR3 with reference TRBV5-4 and TRBJ2-7 gives the whole variable domain ETGVTQSPTHLIKTRGQQVTLRCSSQSGHNTVSWYQQALGQGPQFIFQYYREEENGRGNFPPRFSGLQFPNYSSELNVNALELDDSALYLCASSQGQGVVEQYFGPGTRLTVT.

In its sample, this clone was seen a few times. The rearrangement joins TRBV19 to TRBJ1-1; tentatively, D is TRBD1 (6 bases). Germline V gene data show CDR1 as LNHDA and CDR2 as SQIVND (reference sequence). Between the trimmed V and J ends, which lost 5 bases and 1 base, there was a span of 8 bases. The CDR3 has 13 residues. The CDR3 region is CASSWDKNTEAFF. The CDR3 DNA follows: TGTGCCAGTAGTTGGGACAAGAACACTGAAGCTTTCTTT.

The rearrangement joins TRBV4-3 to TRBJ1-2, with TRBD1 identical over 10 bases. The CDR3 extends over 15 amino acids. Germline V CDR1 and CDR2: LGHNA, YSLEER. The V gene end was trimmed by 2 bases and the J gene end by 4 bases; junction bases not matched to a gene: 4. The CDR3 coding sequence is TGCGCCAGCAGCCAACGACAGGGGGCTTCCTATGGCTACACCTTC. This sequence encodes CASSQRQGASYGYTF.

This clone was counted a few times. This chain joins TRBV19 and TRBJ2-2; 10 bases fit TRBD1. This CDR3 has 16 amino acids. The J segment lost 4 bases and the V segment lost 4 bases, leaving 6 bases of the junction unmatched. Germline assignment: CDR1 LNHDA and CDR2 SQIVND (reference sequence). DNA of the CDR3: TGTGCCAGTAGTACGACAGGGGGCGCGGGCACCGGGGAGCTGTTTTTT. It codes for CASSTTGGAGTGELFF.

The DNA for the CDR3 is TGCGCCAGCAGCTCAGATGGACAGAGTAACTATGGCTACACCTTC. Amino acids: CASSSDGQSNYGYTF. The gene calls are TRBV5-1 and TRBJ1-2; TRBD1 is a possible D gene (6 bases). V dropped 3 bases and J dropped 1 base, with 13 bases sitting between them. The CDR3 is 15 amino acids. Germline V CDR1 and CDR2: SGHRS, YFSETQ.

J is TRBJ1-1 and V is TRBV5-1; D is uncertain. With 0 bases removed from V and 5 bases from J, the gap between germline ends came to 20 bases. The CDR3 runs 17 residues. Germline CDR1 SGHRS, CDR2 YFSETQ. DNA of the CDR3: TGCGCCAGCAGCTTGGTGGACCACTTTCAGGATGGGACTGAAGCTTTCTTT. Translation gives CASSLVDHFQDGTEAFF.

The chain couples TRBV6-6 to TRBJ2-7, with TRBD2 identical over 13 bases. Per the germline V gene, CDR1 is MNHNY and CDR2 is SVGAGI (reference sequence). V was pared by 2 bases and J by 2 bases, with 3 bases of the junction left unmatched. This CDR3 spans 16 amino acids. The CDR3 DNA follows: TGTGCCAGCAGTTACGGGACTAGCGGGATCACCTACGAGCAGTACTTC. It specifies CASSYGTSGITYEQYF.

V and J are TRBV28 and TRBJ1-2; a possible D gene is TRBD1 (5 bases). Trimming cost V 5 bases and J 8 bases, with 18 bases left between them. The germline V gene encodes CDR1 MDHEN and CDR2 SYDVKM. The CDR3 extends over 14 amino acids. CDR3 bases: TGTGCCAGCAGTCCGCGACAGAGTTCGTGGGGCTACACCTTC. It translates to CASSPRQSSWGYTF.

The chain joins TRBV7-9 to TRBJ2-2; TRBD2 agrees at 7 bases. V shed 10 bases, J shed 3 bases, and the junction held 11 bases outside the gene matches. The CDR3 loop spans 15 amino acids. Germline V gives CDR1 SEHNR, CDR2 FQNEAQ (reference sequence). The CDR3 region is CATPHREADTGELFF. DNA of the CDR3: TGTGCCACCCCGCACCGGGAGGCCGACACCGGGGAGCTGTTTTTT.